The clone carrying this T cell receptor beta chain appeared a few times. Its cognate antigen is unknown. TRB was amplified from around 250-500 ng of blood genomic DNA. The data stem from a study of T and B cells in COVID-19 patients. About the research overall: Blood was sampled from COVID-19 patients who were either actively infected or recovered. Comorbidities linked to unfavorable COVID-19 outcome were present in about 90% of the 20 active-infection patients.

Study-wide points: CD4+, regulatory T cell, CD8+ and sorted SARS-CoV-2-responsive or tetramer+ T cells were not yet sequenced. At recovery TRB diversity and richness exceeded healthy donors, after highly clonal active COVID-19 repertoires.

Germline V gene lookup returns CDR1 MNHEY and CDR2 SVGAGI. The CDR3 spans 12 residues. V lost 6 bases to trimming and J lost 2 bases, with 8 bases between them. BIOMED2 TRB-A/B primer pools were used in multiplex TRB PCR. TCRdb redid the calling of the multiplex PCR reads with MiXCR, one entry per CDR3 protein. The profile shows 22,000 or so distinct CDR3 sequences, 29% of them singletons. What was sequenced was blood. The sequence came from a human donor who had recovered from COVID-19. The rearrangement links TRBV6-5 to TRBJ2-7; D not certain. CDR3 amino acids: CASRYLPYEQYF. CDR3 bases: TGTGCCAGCAGATACCTCCCCTACGAGCAGTACTTC.